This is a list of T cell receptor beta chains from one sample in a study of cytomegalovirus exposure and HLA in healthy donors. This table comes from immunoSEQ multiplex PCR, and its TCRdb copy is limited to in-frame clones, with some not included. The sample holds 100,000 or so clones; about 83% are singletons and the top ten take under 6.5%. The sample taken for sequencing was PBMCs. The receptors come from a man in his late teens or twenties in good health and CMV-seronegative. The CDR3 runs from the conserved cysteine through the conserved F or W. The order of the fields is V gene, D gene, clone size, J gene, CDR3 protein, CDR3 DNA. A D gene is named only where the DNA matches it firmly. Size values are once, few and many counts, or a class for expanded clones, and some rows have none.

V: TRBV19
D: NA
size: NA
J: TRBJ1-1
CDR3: CASRAAGKNTEAFF
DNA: TGTGCCAGTAGGGCTGCCGGGAAGAACACTGAAGCTTTCTTT

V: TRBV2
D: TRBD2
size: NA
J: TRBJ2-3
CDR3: CASSPSGATQYF
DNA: TGTGCCAGCAGCCCCAGCGGGGCGACGCAGTATTTT

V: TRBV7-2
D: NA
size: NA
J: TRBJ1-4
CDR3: CASSVDSATNEKLFF
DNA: TGTGCCAGCAGCGTGGACAGCGCAACTAATGAAAAACTGTTTTTT

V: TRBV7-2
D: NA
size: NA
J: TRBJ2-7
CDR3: CASRQGAGSSYEQYF
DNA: TGTGCCAGCAGACAAGGTGCGGGTAGCTCCTACGAGCAGTACTTC

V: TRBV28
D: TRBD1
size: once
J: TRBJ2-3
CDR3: CASSIPPGQGETDTQYF
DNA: TGTGCCAGCAGCATACCTCCGGGACAGGGGGAAACAGATACGCAGTATTTT

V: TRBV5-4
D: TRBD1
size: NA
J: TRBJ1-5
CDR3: CASSPGQGQPQHF
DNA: TGTGCCAGCAGCCCCGGACAGGGTCAGCCCCAGCATTTT

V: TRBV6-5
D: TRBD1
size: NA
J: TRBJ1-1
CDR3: CASSATGTASAEAFF
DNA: TGTGCCAGCAGTGCTACCGGGACAGCCTCCGCTGAAGCTTTCTTT

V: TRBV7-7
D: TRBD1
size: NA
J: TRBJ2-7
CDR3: CASSLGTGGEQYF
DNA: TGTGCCAGCAGCCTCGGGACAGGCGGCGAGCAGTACTTC

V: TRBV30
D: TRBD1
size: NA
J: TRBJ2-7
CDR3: CAWSPDGTAYEQYF
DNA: TGTGCCTGGAGTCCCGACGGGACAGCCTACGAGCAGTACTTC

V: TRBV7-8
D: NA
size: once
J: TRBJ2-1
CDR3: CASSVSGGYNEQFF
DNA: TGTGCCAGCAGCGTTAGCGGAGGATACAATGAGCAGTTCTTC

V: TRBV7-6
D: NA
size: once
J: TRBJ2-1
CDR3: CASSLRAIYNEQFF
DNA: TGTGCCAGCAGCTTGAGGGCCATCTACAATGAGCAGTTCTTC

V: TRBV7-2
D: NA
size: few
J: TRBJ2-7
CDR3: CASSLSAYEQYF
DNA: TGTGCCAGCAGCTTAAGCGCCTACGAGCAGTACTTC

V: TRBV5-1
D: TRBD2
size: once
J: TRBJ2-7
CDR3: CASRVSGGARYEQYF
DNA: TGCGCCAGCAGGGTTAGCGGGGGCGCCCGTTACGAGCAGTACTTC

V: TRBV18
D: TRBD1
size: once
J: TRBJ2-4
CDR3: CASSYDRVENIQYF
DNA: TGTGCCAGCTCATACGACAGGGTTGAAAACATTCAGTACTTC

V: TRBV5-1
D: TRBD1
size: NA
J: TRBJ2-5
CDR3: CASSARDRGFVETQYF
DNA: TGCGCCAGCAGCGCCCGGGACAGGGGGTTTGTGGAGACCCAGTACTTC

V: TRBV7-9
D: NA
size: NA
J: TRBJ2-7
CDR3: CSSSLGGSEGADSYEQYF
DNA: TGTTCCAGCAGCTTAGGCGGTTCGGAGGGGGCTGACTCCTACGAGCAGTACTTC

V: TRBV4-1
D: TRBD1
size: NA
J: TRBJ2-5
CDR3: CASSLHTGVAETQYF
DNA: TGCGCCAGCAGCCTTCACACAGGGGTAGCAGAGACCCAGTACTTC

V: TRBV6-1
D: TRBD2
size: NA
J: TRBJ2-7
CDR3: CASSVRLAVLSEQYF
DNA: TGTGCCAGCAGTGTTAGACTAGCAGTACTCTCCGAGCAGTACTTC

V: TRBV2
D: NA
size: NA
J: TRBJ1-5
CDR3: CASSRPTGEGPQHF
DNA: TGTGCCAGCAGTCGTCCGACGGGAGAAGGGCCCCAGCATTTT

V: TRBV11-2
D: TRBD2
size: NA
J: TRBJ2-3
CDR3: CASSPPGLATDTQYF
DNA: TGTGCCAGCAGCCCTCCGGGACTAGCAACAGATACGCAGTATTTT

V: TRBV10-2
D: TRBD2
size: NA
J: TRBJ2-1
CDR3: CASRGRTSGRMNEQFF
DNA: TGCGCCAGCAGGGGTAGGACTAGCGGGAGGATGAATGAGCAGTTCTTC

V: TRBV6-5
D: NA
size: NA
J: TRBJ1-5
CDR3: CASSFSRYSNQPQHF
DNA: TGTGCCAGCAGTTTTTCCAGGTATAGCAATCAGCCCCAGCATTTT

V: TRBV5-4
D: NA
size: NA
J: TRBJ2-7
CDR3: CASSASGGRYEQYF
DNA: TGTGCCAGCAGCGCAAGCGGCGGCCGCTACGAGCAGTACTTC

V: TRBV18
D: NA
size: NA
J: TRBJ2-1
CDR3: CASSPLDEQFF
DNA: TGTGCCAGCTCACCACTCGATGAGCAGTTCTTC

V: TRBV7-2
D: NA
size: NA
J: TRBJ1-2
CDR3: CASSFYRDYGYTF
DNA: TGTGCCAGCAGCTTCTACAGGGACTATGGCTACACCTTC